This entry lists 25 T cell receptor beta chains sequenced from one sample in a study of graft-versus-host responses after intestinal transplantation. Libraries were prepared by immunoSEQ multiplex PCR; TCRdb keeps only in-frame clonotypes and omits some of them. The repertoire consists of about 2,900 clones, with around 93% occurring once and the leading ten covering 3% to 4.5%. The sequenced sample was bone marrow, obtained around 350 days after transplant. Source of these receptors: a human patient who received an intestinal transplant, so some T cells may come from the graft donor.

V gene TRBV11-2 combines with J gene TRBJ1-1; 7 positions agree with TRBD1. Unmatched junction bases numbered 10, after V lost 0 bases and J lost 0 bases. This CDR3 contains 18 residues. Germline values: CDR1 SGHAT, CDR2 FQNNGV. The CDR3 coding sequence is TGTGCCAGCAGCTTAGAGGAAGGGGGCTCGGTATTGAACACTGAAGCTTTCTTT. It specifies CASSLEEGGSVLNTEAFF.

This clone was picked up a small number of times. The chain joins TRBV11-1 to TRBJ2-3, with 9 bases lining up with TRBD1. Unmatched junction bases numbered 6, after V lost 4 bases and J lost 4 bases. The germline V gene encodes CDR1 SGHAT and CDR2 FQDESV (reference sequence). The CDR3 has 15 residues. The CDR3 sequence is CASSYGTGKADTQYF. The CDR3 coding sequence is TGTGCCAGCAGCTATGGGACAGGGAAGGCAGATACGCAGTATTTT.

The chain has TRBV6-1 and TRBJ2-1, with D perhaps given as TRBD1 or TRBD2 (5 bases each). CDR1 is MNHNS and CDR2 is SASEGT in the germline V gene. This CDR3 is built from 12 residues. Trimming took 6 bases from V and 5 from J, leaving 8 bases between them. This chain's CDR3 is CASRRDHNEQFF. CDR3 DNA: TGTGCCAGCAGAAGGGACCACAATGAGCAGTTCTTC.

The chain has TRBV5-5 and TRBJ2-1, with 8 bases aligning to TRBD2. Germline loops: CDR1 SGHKS, CDR2 YYEKEE (reference sequence). This CDR3 is built from 16 residues. V lost 0 bases and J lost 13; bases outside the gene matches: 15. Here the CDR3 reads CASSLVPSGGVLGQFF. CDR3 bases: TGTGCCAGCAGCTTGGTCCCAAGCGGGGGAGTTTTGGGCCAGTTCTTC.

This clone was picked up one time. The V call is TRBV6-5, the J call TRBJ2-7, with 8 bases identical to TRBD2. The CDR3 is made up of 14 amino acids. Looked up from germline, CDR1 is MNHEY and CDR2 is SVGAGI. V lost 6 bases and J lost 4; bases outside the gene matches: 8. The CDR3 sequence: CASSLAGLKYEQYF. CDR3 sequence (DNA): TGTGCCAGCAGCCTAGCGGGCCTAAAATACGAGCAGTACTTC.

J is TRBJ1-5 and V is TRBV6-1; D is uncertain. This CDR3 comprises 15 residues. The V and J ends lost 6 bases and 1 base respectively, with 13 bases between them. Per germline, CDR1 MNHNS and CDR2 SASEGT. CDR3 in amino acids: CASSNKWGSNQPQHF. The CDR3 coding sequence is TGTGCCAGCAGCAACAAATGGGGAAGCAATCAGCCCCAGCATTTT.

In its sample, this clone was seen a few times. The CDR3 loop reads CASSFGGANTGELFF. CDR3 sequence (DNA): TGTGCCAGCAGTTTCGGGGGGGCGAACACCGGGGAGCTGTTTTTT. The V call is TRBV28, the J call TRBJ2-2, with 8 nucleotides matching TRBD2. The CDR3 length is 15 residues. CDR1 is MDHEN, CDR2 SYDVKM, per germline. The V gene end was trimmed by 3 bases and the J gene end by 0 bases; junction bases not matched to a gene: 0.

The V call is TRBV11-2, the J call TRBJ1-4; 10 nucleotides line up with TRBD1. V shed 0 bases and J 3 bases; nucleotides not matched to a gene: 7. The CDR3 length is 18 residues. The V gene's germline CDR1 is SGHAT and CDR2 FQNNGV. The CDR3 DNA sequence: TGTGCCAGCAGCTTAGACAGACAGGGGGCTGGGGCTAATGAAAAACTGTTTTTT. This sequence encodes CASSLDRQGAGANEKLFF.

The chain has TRBV7-9 and TRBJ2-5; a possible D gene is TRBD1 (5 bases). The J call could be wrong; TRBJ2-7 is a better fit for the DNA end. Germline-derived CDR1 and CDR2 are SEHNR and FQNEAQ (reference sequence). The CDR3 consists of 12 residues. The CDR3 sequence is CASEDRTYEQYF. The CDR3 DNA reads TGTGCGTCCGAAGACAGAACCTACGAGCAGTACTTC.

The chain links TRBV6-1 to TRBJ2-3; D is perhaps TRBD1 (7 bases). CDR3 size: 15 residues. The V end was cut by 3 bases, the J end by 3 bases, with 13 bases between. CDR1 and CDR2 (germline): MNHNS, SASEGT. The CDR3 here is CASSDRGEITDTQYF. Written as DNA, the CDR3 is TGTGCCAGCAGTGACAGGGGGGAAATAACAGATACGCAGTATTTT.

V is TRBV7-3 and J is TRBJ1-1; D is undetermined. From germline, CDR1 is SGHTA and CDR2 FQGTGA. The CDR3 consists of 13 residues. V dropped 4 bases and J dropped 4 bases, with 10 bases sitting between them. CDR3 amino acids: CASSSGVLTEAFF. CDR3 nucleotide sequence: TGTGCCAGCAGCTCCGGAGTCCTCACTGAAGCTTTCTTT.

This chain connects TRBV1 to TRBJ2-1; the D call in the table, TRBD1, was not verified against the DNA. TRBV1 is given as a pseudogene. The CDR3 covers 15 residues. The CDR3 nucleotides are TGCACCAGCAGCCTCCGTATAGACATCCACAATGAGCAGTTCTTC. Its protein is CTSSLRIDIHNEQFF.

This rearrangement joins TRBV6-1 to TRBJ1-5, with 11 bases identical to TRBD1. Germline V CDR1 and CDR2: MNHNS, SASEGT. This CDR3 is built from 15 residues. V was clipped by 8 bases and J by 4 bases; unmatched bases: 7. CDR3 coding DNA: TGTGCCAGCCGGGGACAGGGGGGATTAAATCAGCCCCAGCATTTT. This gives the protein CASRGQGGLNQPQHF.

V and J are TRBV4-1 and TRBJ2-4; unclear D gene. Looked up from germline, CDR1 is MGHRA and CDR2 is YSYEKL. V gave up 4 bases and J gave up 2 bases, with 15 bases separating them. The CDR3 is 16 residues long. This chain's CDR3 is CASSPGPQGPKNIQYF. In DNA, the CDR3 is TGCGCCAGCAGCCCCGGGCCCCAAGGTCCCAAAAACATTCAGTACTTC.

J is TRBJ1-4 and V is TRBV7-9; the D gene is possibly TRBD1 (5 bases). V was pared by 2 bases and J by 6 bases, with 10 bases between. CDR3 length: 14 residues. Germline V gene data show CDR1 as SEHNR and CDR2 as FQNEAQ (reference sequence). CDR3 nucleotide sequence: TGTGCCAGCAGCTTACCCAGAGGGGATGAAAAACTGTTTTTT. Its protein product is CASSLPRGDEKLFF.

The chain joins TRBV29-1 to TRBJ1-5, with D possibly being TRBD1 (5 bases). The CDR3 consists of 13 residues. Per germline, CDR1 SQVTM and CDR2 ANQGSEA. The V end was cut by 0 bases, the J end by 8 bases, with 11 bases between. The CDR3 DNA reads TGCAGCGTTGAAGATGGGAGGGGAAAGCCCCAGCATTTT. The encoded protein is CSVEDGRGKPQHF.

This chain connects TRBV18 to TRBJ1-6; 7 bases are a match to TRBD1. The ends lost 1 base at V and 0 bases at J; junction bases unmatched: 0. This CDR3 has 16 residues. Germline lookup yields CDR1 KGHSH and CDR2 LQKENI. The chain's CDR3 is CASSPRDSSYNSPLHF. The CDR3 bases are TGTGCCAGCTCACCACGGGACAGCTCCTATAATTCACCCCTCCACTTT.

The chain links TRBV28 to TRBJ1-5; D uncertain. The V gene's germline CDR1 is MDHEN and CDR2 SYDVKM. The CDR3 runs to 12 residues. V was cut by 7 bases and J by 0 bases, with 4 bases left in between. In nucleotides, the CDR3 is TGTGCCAGCATCCGTAGCAATCAGCCCCAGCATTTT. Protein product: CASIRSNQPQHF. The full variable domain, completed using reference TRBV28 and TRBJ1-5, is DVKVTQSSRYLVKRTGEKVFLECVQDMDHENMFWYRQDPGLGLRLIYFSYDVKMKEKGDIPEGYSVSREKKERFSLILESASTNQTSMYLCASIRSNQPQHFGDGTRLSIL.

The chain employs TRBV10-3 and TRBJ1-2; D may be TRBD1 (6 bases). Germline V gene sequence: CDR1 ENHRY, CDR2 SYGVKD. V gave up 4 bases and J gave up 3 bases, with 12 bases separating them. The CDR3 sequence is 14 residues long. This chain's CDR3 is CAISVARGDYGYTF. The CDR3 DNA reads as TGTGCCATCAGTGTAGCCAGGGGTGACTATGGCTACACCTTC.

The CDR3 reads CASSLGTGVIEQFF. In DNA, the CDR3 is TGTGCCAGCAGCTTAGGGACAGGGGTAATAGAGCAGTTCTTC. This chain links TRBV11-1 with TRBJ2-1; 9 nucleotides line up with TRBD1. V trimming: 1 base; J trimming: 10 bases; junction bases outside the gene matches: 5. The germline V gene encodes CDR1 SGHAT and CDR2 FQDESV (reference sequence). The CDR3 is made up of 14 amino acids.

The J gene is TRBJ1-1, the V gene TRBV6-5; tentatively, D is TRBD1 (6 bases). The CDR3 consists of 15 residues. Germline CDR1 and CDR2: MNHEY and SVGAGI. V lost 2 bases and J 3 bases, leaving 13 bases between the germline ends. The CDR3 protein is CASSYTGSGDTEAFF. CDR3 nucleotide sequence: TGTGCCAGCAGTTACACAGGGAGCGGAGACACTGAAGCTTTCTTT.

The V call is TRBV11-2, the J call TRBJ2-7; 7 bases map to TRBD2. This CDR3 is 16 amino acids long. V shed 2 bases, J shed 2 bases, and the junction held 9 bases outside the gene matches. Germline loops: CDR1 SGHAT, CDR2 FQNNGV. The CDR3 DNA is TGTGCCAGCAGCTTAAAGCGGGAATGGGCCACCTACGAGCAGTACTTC. This translates into CASSLKREWATYEQYF.

CDR3 DNA sequence: TGTGCCAGCAGCACGGGACTAGCGGGACTACGGGAAGAGACCCAGTACTTC. Its protein product is CASSTGLAGLREETQYF. The rearrangement joins TRBV27 to TRBJ2-5, with 13 bases aligning to TRBD2. The trim removed 6 bases at V and 3 bases at J, leaving 10 bases unmatched. Germline V gene lookup returns CDR1 MNHEY and CDR2 SMNVEV (reference sequence). The CDR3 contains 17 residues.

The rearrangement uses TRBV5-5 and TRBJ1-2; no clear D gene. CDR1 and CDR2 from the germline V gene are SGHKS and YYEKEE (reference sequence). The CDR3 is 13 residues long. The V end lost 3 bases, the J end lost 8 bases, and 14 bases lay between the germline ends. CDR3 residues: CASSSDTLRGYTF. Here the CDR3 DNA reads TGTGCCAGCAGCTCAGACACCCTTCGGGGCTACACCTTC.

V gene TRBV6-1 combines with J gene TRBJ2-3; weak D call: TRBD2 (5 bases). Between the trimmed V and J ends, which lost 1 base and 10 bases, there was a span of 6 bases. The CDR3 is 11 residues long. Germline V gene lookup returns CDR1 MNHNS and CDR2 SASEGT. In nucleotides, the CDR3 is TGTGCCAGCAGTGAAGTGGGAGCGCAGTATTTT. It encodes CASSEVGAQYF.